Below, 25 T cell receptor beta chains from the same sample are listed, as sequenced in a study of beta chain features in type 1 diabetes. Findings and caveats of the study: Shorter TCRB CDR3s, moderately but significantly so, were found in Type 1 diabetes patients in all four CD4+ subsets.

The investigators reverse transcribed all of the isolated RNA, so they sequenced expressed TCRB transcripts. The method was immunoSEQ multiplex PCR; TCRdb's version includes in-frame clones alone and lacks a portion of them. The sample shows over 650,000 clones, about 14% of them seen only once. Their antigen targets remain unknown. The specimen sequenced was naive CD4+ T cells from blood. All receptors derive from a man between 18 and 35 years old with type 1 diabetes.

This clone was observed a handful of times. The chain couples TRBV19 to TRBJ2-7; possibly TRBD1 for D (6 bases). CDR3 length: 15 residues. From germline, CDR1 is LNHDA and CDR2 SQIVND (reference sequence). V was pared by 5 bases and J by 3 bases, with 17 bases between. CDR3 in amino acids: CASSSTGTPFYEQYF. The DNA of the CDR3 is TGTGCCAGTAGTTCTACCGGGACACCATTCTACGAGCAGTACTTC.

The CDR3 is CAWSAGLASGNTIYF. The DNA of the CDR3 is TGTGCCTGGAGTGCGGGGTTAGCCTCTGGAAACACCATATATTTT. The V gene is TRBV30, the J gene TRBJ1-3; D gene unclear. Germline V gene sequence: CDR1 GTSNPN, CDR2 SVGIG (reference sequence). V gave up 1 base and J gave up 0 bases, with 10 bases separating them. The CDR3 is 15 amino acids.

The chain employs TRBV18 and TRBJ1-6; a possible D gene is TRBD1 (5 bases). Germline values: CDR1 KGHSH, CDR2 LQKENI. V dropped 2 bases and J dropped 8 bases, with 10 bases sitting between them. The CDR3 length is 14 residues. CDR3 loop: CASSPGTDDSPLHF. CDR3 in DNA: TGTGCCAGCTCACCAGGGACTGATGATTCACCCCTCCACTTT.

This clone was seen a handful of times. V usage is TRBV7-2 and J usage is TRBJ2-7; 8 nucleotides align to TRBD1. The CDR3 sequence is 14 residues long. V lost 3 bases, J lost 3 bases, and 4 bases stayed unmatched. Germline V lookup: CDR1 SGHTA, CDR2 FQGNSA. CDR3 coding DNA: TGTGCCAGCAGCTTTACACAGGGGGGCTACGAGCAGTACTTC. It translates to CASSFTQGGYEQYF.

J is TRBJ1-5 and V is TRBV7-9; D gene uncertain. Germline CDR1 reads SEHNR; CDR2 reads FQNEAQ (reference sequence). Trimming stripped 2 bases from V and 0 bases from J, with 11 bases between. The CDR3 extends over 16 amino acids. The CDR3 loop is CASSLSFQDSNQPQHF. CDR3 bases: TGTGCCAGCAGCTTATCCTTTCAGGATAGCAATCAGCCCCAGCATTTT.

This clone occurred a few times. The chain carries TRBV4-2 and TRBJ1-2, with TRBD1 identical over 7 bases. The V gene's germline CDR1 is LGHNA and CDR2 YNFKEQ. The CDR3 runs 15 residues. V lost 1 base to trimming and J lost 7 bases; unmatched junction nucleotides: 9. The DNA for the CDR3 is TGTGCCAGCAGCCAAGTCGGGACAGTCATCAGTGGCTACACCTTC. Its translation: CASSQVGTVISGYTF.

This clone was found a few times. The chain couples TRBV10-3 to TRBJ1-6; D remains unclear. The CDR3 is 12 amino acids. Germline CDR1 and CDR2: ENHRY and SYGVKD. Trimming stripped 0 bases from V and 12 bases from J, with 6 bases between. Written as DNA, the CDR3 is TGTGCCATCAGTGAGTCGGGCGAACCCCTCCACTTT. It yields the protein CAISESGEPLHF.

Only a few counts were recorded for this clone. CDR3 bases: TGTGCCAGCAGCACGGTACAGGGGGGATACACCTTC. This translates into CASSTVQGGYTF. This chain links TRBV7-6 with TRBJ1-2, with 8 bases matching TRBD1. Germline assignment: CDR1 SGHVS and CDR2 FNYEAQ. Trimming at V came to 5 bases and at J to 11 bases, leaving 7 bases not matched to a gene. The CDR3 length is 12 residues.

The genes are TRBV13 and TRBJ2-1; 8 bases are a match to TRBD2. The CDR3 is 15 amino acids. Germline CDR1 PRHDT, CDR2 FYEKMQ (reference sequence). Germline trimming cut 6 bases from V and 2 bases from J; bases unmatched to any gene: 6. The CDR3 loop is CASSRGGSTYNEQFF. The CDR3 DNA reads TGTGCCAGCAGTCGCGGGGGGTCTACCTACAATGAGCAGTTCTTC.

J is TRBJ2-5 and V is TRBV7-9; possibly TRBD2 for D (5 bases). In germline, CDR1 is SEHNR, CDR2 FQNEAQ (reference sequence). V lost 5 bases and J 7 bases, leaving 8 bases between the germline ends. This CDR3 is 11 amino acids long. The CDR3 protein is CASSLGATQYF. The CDR3 bases are TGTGCCAGCAGCCTGGGAGCGACCCAGTACTTC.

The rearrangement links TRBV20-1 to TRBJ2-7; maybe TRBD2 (6 bases). Germline loops: CDR1 DFQATT, CDR2 SNEGSKA (reference sequence). Trimming pared 7 bases from V and 3 bases from J, leaving 10 bases between. This CDR3 spans 11 amino acids. CDR3 bases: TGCAGTGAGGGGACTCTCTACGAGCAGTACTTC. Translation: CSEGTLYEQYF.

This clone was detected a few times. The chain couples TRBV25-1 to TRBJ2-7; D is ambiguous. V shed 1 base and J shed 2 bases, with 9 bases lying between them. Germline CDR1 MGHDK, CDR2 SYGVNS. This CDR3 has 14 amino acids. As DNA, the CDR3 is TGTGCCAGCAGTGAATCCGCAGGCCCCTACGAGCAGTACTTC. It translates to CASSESAGPYEQYF.

This rearrangement joins TRBV7-6 to TRBJ2-1; D call uncertain. Trimming took off 1 base at V and 0 bases at J, with 7 bases between the two ends. Germline CDR1 and CDR2: SGHVS and FNYEAQ. There are 15 residues in the CDR3. The CDR3 sequence: CASSLVLSSYNEQFF. The CDR3 region has the DNA TGTGCCAGCAGCTTAGTCTTGAGCTCCTACAATGAGCAGTTCTTC.

With respect to this clone: Different DNA sequences within this sample yield the same CDR3. The CDR3 region is CSANRGETQYF. The CDR3 DNA reads TGCAGTGCAAACAGGGGAGAGACCCAGTACTTC. The V gene is TRBV20-1, the J gene TRBJ2-5; 7 bases fit TRBD1. Germline V gene sequence: CDR1 DFQATT, CDR2 SNEGSKA (reference sequence). The trim removed 6 bases at V and 4 bases at J, leaving 2 bases unmatched. The CDR3 extends over 11 amino acids.

V gene TRBV30 combines with J gene TRBJ2-3; 16 bases are shared with TRBD2. Looked up from germline, CDR1 is GTSNPN and CDR2 is SVGIG (reference sequence). The CDR3 contains 16 residues. V shed 4 bases and J 6 bases; nucleotides not matched to a gene: 7. CDR3 sequence (DNA): TGTGCCTGGACCCAGGGACTAGCGGGAGGGTGGGATACGCAGTATTTT. Protein: CAWTQGLAGGWDTQYF.

This clone appeared a few times. This sequence joins TRBV5-4 and TRBJ2-1; no clear D. This CDR3 comprises 16 residues. In germline, CDR1 is SGHNT, CDR2 YYREEE (reference sequence). V lost 0 bases, J lost 4 bases, and 14 bases lay in between. The CDR3 DNA is TGTGCCAGCAGCTTGGCCCTCTCCGACCCATACAATGAGCAGTTCTTC. Its translation is CASSLALSDPYNEQFF.

A few counts support this clone. V is TRBV9 and J is TRBJ1-1; TRBD1 agrees at 8 bases. This CDR3 contains 15 residues. CDR1 and CDR2 from the germline V gene are SGDLS and YYNGEE. With V trimmed by 4 bases and J by 4 bases, 9 bases remained unmatched. The CDR3 DNA sequence: TGTGCCAGCAGCACTCATCAGGGGGCTGTCACTGAAGCTTTCTTT. Encoded protein: CASSTHQGAVTEAFF. The full variable domain, rest sourced from reference TRBV9 and TRBJ1-1, is DSGVTQTPKHLITATGQRVTLRCSPRSGDLSVYWYQQSLDQGLQFLIQYYNGEERAKGNILERFSAQQFPDLHSELNLSSLELGDSALYFCASSTHQGAVTEAFFGQGTRLTVV.

Only one count was recorded for this clone. The genes are TRBV4-2 and TRBJ2-2, with D possibly TRBD2 on 5 matching bases. The CDR3 loop spans 16 amino acids. V was trimmed by 2 bases and J by 2 bases, leaving 12 bases between them. The germline CDR1 and CDR2 sequences are LGHNA and YNFKEQ. The CDR3 region is CASSQQNGINTGELFF. The CDR3 coding sequence is TGTGCCAGCAGCCAACAAAACGGGATAAACACCGGGGAGCTGTTTTTT.

Details on this clone: Other DNA sequences from this sample encode an identical CDR3 as well. The chain links TRBV5-1 to TRBJ2-1, with D tentatively TRBD1 or TRBD2 (5 bases each). Germline V gene data show CDR1 as SGHRS and CDR2 as YFSETQ. The V and J ends lost 5 bases and 7 bases respectively, with 16 bases between them. This CDR3 has 14 amino acids. For the CDR3, the DNA is TGCGCCAGCAGTCTGGGGCAGGGCGGGAATGAGCAGTTCTTC. Protein product: CASSLGQGGNEQFF.

This clone was recorded a few times. The J gene is TRBJ2-5, the V gene TRBV10-3; 9 nucleotides align to TRBD2. This CDR3 spans 15 amino acids. CDR1 ENHRY and CDR2 SYGVKD come from the germline V gene. The J segment lost 1 base and the V segment lost 5 bases, leaving 5 bases of the junction unmatched. CDR3 sequence reads: CAISRSGGTQETQYF. CDR3 bases: TGTGCCATCAGTCGGAGCGGGGGGACCCAAGAGACCCAGTACTTC.

This clone was observed a handful of times. The identical CDR3 is also encoded by other nucleotide sequences in the sample. CDR3 sequence (DNA): TGTGCCAGCAGCGTAGAAGGGGATACGCAGTATTTT. Translated: CASSVEGDTQYF. The genes are TRBV9 and TRBJ2-3, with D hard to call. V was cut by 0 bases and J by 6 bases, with 5 bases left in between. From germline, CDR1 is SGDLS and CDR2 YYNGEE. The CDR3 has 12 amino acids.

J is TRBJ2-1 and V is TRBV9; possibly TRBD2 for D (5 bases). This CDR3 contains 15 residues. Germline CDR1 reads SGDLS; CDR2 reads YYNGEE. V lost 5 bases to trimming and J lost 11 bases, with 23 bases between them. The chain's CDR3 is CASRPAASRRTQQFF. DNA for the CDR3: TGTGCCAGCAGACCCGCCGCTTCCCGTCGGACTCAGCAGTTCTTC.

CDR3 sequence (DNA): TGTGCCAGCAGCTTGTTAGCGGGAGCTTATGAGCAGTTCTTC. It is translated as CASSLLAGAYEQFF. The chain has TRBV7-2 and TRBJ2-1; TRBD2 matches 9 bases. CDR1 and CDR2 from the germline V gene are SGHTA and FQGNSA. V lost 3 bases, J lost 8 bases, and 5 bases stayed unmatched. This CDR3 is 14 amino acids long.

The chain's CDR3 is CASSLSDREAFF. CDR3 in DNA: TGTGCCAGCAGCTTGTCGGACAGGGAGGCTTTCTTT. This rearrangement joins TRBV13 to TRBJ1-1, with 8 bases lining up with TRBD1. This CDR3 is built from 12 residues. CDR1 is PRHDT, CDR2 FYEKMQ, per germline (reference sequence). Trimming at V came to 3 bases and at J to 11 bases, leaving 5 bases not matched to a gene.

This clone appeared a few times. The chain couples TRBV7-2 to TRBJ2-1; possibly TRBD1 for D (6 bases). This CDR3 is 15 amino acids long. Trimming took off 1 base at V and 0 bases at J, with 7 bases between the two ends. Looked up from germline, CDR1 is SGHTA and CDR2 is FQGNSA. CDR3 region: CASSLDRDSYNEQFF. The CDR3 DNA sequence: TGTGCCAGCAGCTTAGACAGGGACTCCTACAATGAGCAGTTCTTC. The whole variable domain, filled in from reference TRBV7-2 and TRBJ2-1, reads GAGVSQSPSNKVTEKGKDVELRCDPISGHTALYWYRQSLGQGLEFLIYFQGNSAPDKSGLPSDRFSAERTGGSVSTLTIQRTQQEDSAVYLCASSLDRDSYNEQFFGPGTRLTVL.